The 15 T cell receptor beta chains in this list originate from one sample, sequenced in a study of T cell responses to AZD1222 COVID-19 vaccine. Data came from immunoSEQ multiplex PCR; TCRdb stores just in-frame clones and leaves some out. The sample consists of tens of thousands of clones, around 90% of them appearing once. The sample here was peripheral blood, taken on day 0 of MenACWY control vaccination. The receptors stem from an adult in good health.

Notes on this clone: The junction and the germline gene differ at one end; a read error may be behind it. The CDR3 DNA reads TGTGCCAGCAGTTTTTCGACAGGGGGCTCAAAGCACTTC. It encodes CASSFSTGGSKHF. The chain has TRBV27 and TRBJ2-5; 10 bases fit TRBD1. CDR3 length: 13 residues. Germline loops: CDR1 MNHEY, CDR2 SMNVEV (reference sequence).

The J gene is TRBJ2-1, the V gene TRBV7-9; possibly TRBD1 for D (6 bases). The CDR3 is made up of 14 amino acids. V was shortened by 8 bases and J by 2 bases, with 13 bases between the two germline ends. Germline CDR1 and CDR2: SEHNR and FQNEAQ (reference sequence). CDR3 DNA sequence: TGTGCCAGCCAAACAGGGAGTGCCTACAATGAGCAGTTCTTC. Its translation is CASQTGSAYNEQFF.

The table lists this clone with a count of one. The chain recombines TRBV5-4 with TRBJ2-5; D gene unclear. The V and J ends lost 0 bases and 4 bases respectively, with 7 bases between them. Germline V lookup: CDR1 SGHNT, CDR2 YYREEE (reference sequence). This CDR3 has 13 amino acids. The CDR3 nucleotides are TGTGCCAGCAGCTTGGTAAACAGAGAGACCCAGTACTTC. It yields the protein CASSLVNRETQYF.

The chain is built from TRBV3-1 (or the pseudogene TRBV3-2) and TRBJ2-5, with a possible D match to TRBD2 (6 bases). The CDR3 runs 14 residues. The V gene lost 3 bases and the J gene lost 3 bases, with 11 bases spanning the gap. From germline, CDR1 is LGHDT and CDR2 YNNKEL (reference sequence). CDR3 coding DNA: TGTGCCAGCAGCCAGAAGGTAGCGGAAGAGACCCAGTACTTC. Protein product: CASSQKVAEETQYF.

This clone has only one observation. V and J are TRBV19 and TRBJ1-2; 7 bases align to TRBD1. Germline lookup yields CDR1 LNHDA and CDR2 SQIVND (reference sequence). V lost 5 bases and J lost 2; bases outside the gene matches: 2. The CDR3 totals 13 residues. The CDR3, as DNA: TGTGCCAGTAGTCGGGGACAGAACTATGGCTACACCTTC. The encoded protein is CASSRGQNYGYTF.

The chain couples TRBV6-5 to TRBJ1-6; D may be TRBD1 (5 bases). CDR1 and CDR2 from the germline V gene are MNHEY and SVGAGI. CDR3 length: 15 residues. The V end lost 4 bases, the J end lost 7 bases, and 14 bases lay between the germline ends. This chain's CDR3 is CASSLGGLENSPLHF. DNA for the CDR3: TGTGCCAGCAGTTTGGGGGGGTTGGAGAATTCACCCCTCCACTTT.

In DNA form, the CDR3 reads TGTGCCTGGAGAGACCAGGTGAGGGAAAAACTGTTTTTT. It codes for CAWRDQVREKLFF. The V and J genes are TRBV30 and TRBJ1-4; D remains ambiguous. V lost 3 bases and J lost 8, with 13 bases in between. The CDR3 covers 13 residues. Germline assignment: CDR1 GTSNPN and CDR2 SVGIG (reference sequence). Supplemented by reference TRBV30 and TRBJ1-4, the full variable domain reads SQTIHQWPATLVQPVGSPLSLECTVEGTSNPNLYWYRQAAGRGLQLLFYSVGIGQISSEVPQNLSASRPQDRQFILSSKKLLLSDSGFYLCAWRDQVREKLFFGSGTQLSVL.

The chain recombines TRBV11-1 with TRBJ2-2, with a weak D call TRBD2 (6 bases). The V and J ends lost 5 bases and 9 bases respectively, with 22 bases between them. CDR1 and CDR2 from the germline V gene are SGHAT and FQDESV (reference sequence). There are 16 residues in the CDR3. CDR3 DNA: TGTGCCAGCAGCCCACGGGGGACGGGGGTGTTCTGGGAGCTGTTTTTT. Translation: CASSPRGTGVFWELFF.

This clone was detected only a few times. CDR3 sequence: CASSSRDAVDTQYF. The CDR3 DNA follows: TGTGCCAGCAGTAGCCGGGACGCCGTAGATACGCAGTATTTT. This chain joins TRBV6-5 and TRBJ2-3; D possibly uses TRBD1 or TRBD2 (5 bases each). Trimming stripped 5 bases from V and 5 bases from J, with 14 bases between. Germline CDR1 is MNHEY and CDR2 is SVGAGI. CDR3 length: 14 residues.

In regard to this clone: One end of the junction varies from germline; a read error may be responsible. This chain joins TRBV28 and TRBJ2-5, with 7 positions matching TRBD1. The CDR3 has 11 amino acids. Germline assignment: CDR1 MDHEN and CDR2 SYDVKM. In DNA form, the CDR3 reads TGTGCCAGCACCGCCGACAGGGTGCTGCACTTC. It is translated as CASTADRVLHF.

This rearrangement joins TRBV7-8 to TRBJ2-3; 7 nucleotides match TRBD2. The CDR3 contains 13 residues. J was trimmed by 8 bases and V by 4 bases; bases with no gene match: 6. CDR1 SGHVS and CDR2 FQNEAQ come from the germline V gene. The CDR3 region is CASSWTGEGTQYF. In nucleotides, the CDR3 is TGTGCCAGCAGCTGGACTGGGGAGGGTACGCAGTATTTT.

This chain connects TRBV4-3 to TRBJ1-1; D is possibly TRBD1 (6 bases). The CDR3 contains 13 residues. CDR1 and CDR2 from the germline V gene are LGHNA and YSLEER. V lost 3 bases, J lost 7 bases, and 12 bases lay in between. Written as DNA, the CDR3 is TGCGCCAGCAGCCACAGGGGACGGGGTGAAGCTTTCTTT. Its translation: CASSHRGRGEAFF.

The V and J genes are TRBV28 and TRBJ2-1; no clear D. The V gene lost 5 bases and the J gene lost 11 bases, with 10 bases spanning the gap. Germline V lookup: CDR1 MDHEN, CDR2 SYDVKM. The CDR3 is 11 residues long. CDR3 sequence reads: CASSPAPKQFF. For the CDR3, the DNA is TGTGCCAGCAGTCCGGCCCCCAAGCAGTTCTTC.

The chain employs TRBV3-1 (or the pseudogene TRBV3-2) and TRBJ2-7; D gene ambiguous. Trimming removed 1 base at V and 3 bases at J, with 13 bases between. CDR1 is LGHDT, CDR2 YNNKEL, per germline (reference sequence). This CDR3 has 15 residues. CDR3 protein: CASSQGIPSLYEQYF. The CDR3 nucleotides are TGTGCCAGCAGCCAAGGGATTCCGAGCCTCTACGAGCAGTACTTC.

The V gene is TRBV27, the J gene TRBJ1-6; D is unclear. Germline values: CDR1 MNHEY, CDR2 SMNVEV (reference sequence). The CDR3 loop spans 17 amino acids. V lost 4 bases to trimming and J lost 0 bases, with 13 bases between them. DNA of the CDR3: TGTGCCAGCAGTTCCAGAGGGCGGAGCTCCTATAATTCACCCCTCCACTTT. Protein: CASSSRGRSSYNSPLHF.